The sequence of this T cell receptor beta chain was determined in a study of T cell responses to AZD1222 COVID-19 vaccine. The CDR3 totals 14 residues. V dropped 0 bases and J dropped 4 bases, with 9 bases sitting between them. Germline V lookup: CDR1 MNHEY, CDR2 SMNVEV (reference sequence). General observations from the study: All repertoire sampling was performed exclusively after the peak T cell response.

Method: immunoSEQ multiplex PCR; TCRdb's copy keeps in-frame clones and lacks some. The data contain approximately 180,000 clones, roughly 91% of them singletons. This clone has just a few counts. Antigen unknown. This chain joins TRBV27 and TRBJ1-2; tentative D call: TRBD1 (6 bases). This TCR was recovered from an adult who received the AZD1222 COVID-19 vaccine. The sequencing used peripheral blood, collected 28 days after the second AZD1222 dose. Here the CDR3 reads CASSLSGHSYGYTF. The CDR3 coding sequence is TGTGCCAGCAGTTTATCGGGACATTCCTATGGCTACACCTTC.